One and the same sample provided the 23 T cell receptor beta chains below, sequenced in a study of radiation and T cells in renal cell carcinoma. Produced via immunoSEQ multiplex PCR; TCRdb's table is partial and in-frame only. The data hold under 150,000 clones, with approximately 80% observed a single time. Stated time point: blood 2 weeks post-SBRT. Stated treatment: 15 Gy SBRT to primary tumor, nephrectomy 4 weeks later. Sequencing used blood, obtained from a patient whose treatment included radiotherapy and nephrectomy. These receptors all stem from a woman aged 55-75 years with renal cell carcinoma.

Written as DNA, the CDR3 is TGTGCCAGCAGCTCTAGTTTGTATTACTCAGGGGGGCCTGAAGCTTTCTTT. It is translated as CASSSSLYYSGGPEAFF. This chain joins TRBV27 and TRBJ1-1, with TRBD1 matching 7 bases. The V segment lost 6 bases and the J segment 6 bases; nucleotides outside the gene matches: 19. In germline, CDR1 is MNHEY, CDR2 SMNVEV (reference sequence). The CDR3 contains 17 residues.

This clone was found a few times. The chain combines TRBV5-6 with TRBJ1-4; no definite D call. Germline lookup yields CDR1 SGHDT and CDR2 YYEEEE. The V end lost 0 bases, the J end lost 0 bases, and 9 bases lay between the germline ends. This CDR3 contains 16 residues. CDR3 nucleotides: TGTGCCAGCAGCTTGGTCGGTCTCTCAACTAATGAAAAACTGTTTTTT. Its protein product is CASSLVGLSTNEKLFF.

The chain employs TRBV20-1 and TRBJ1-2; D is uncertain. V lost 3 bases to trimming and J lost 7 bases, with 6 bases between them. Per the germline V gene, CDR1 is DFQATT and CDR2 is SNEGSKA (reference sequence). CDR3 size: 10 residues. CDR3 bases: TGCAGTGCTAGGTGGGGTGGCTACACCTTC. Amino acid sequence: CSARWGGYTF.

The genes are TRBV2 and TRBJ2-2; 8 nucleotides agree with TRBD1. The CDR3 runs 16 residues. Germline CDR1 and CDR2: SNHLY and FYNNEI. V gave up 6 bases and J gave up 0 bases; unmatched junction bases: 6. The CDR3 spells CASSETGGSNTGELFF. In DNA, the CDR3 is TGTGCCAGCAGCGAAACAGGGGGATCGAACACCGGGGAGCTGTTTTTT.

The chain couples TRBV5-4 to TRBJ2-7; 10 bases line up with TRBD2. This CDR3 region has 15 residues. Germline V CDR1 and CDR2: SGHNT, YYREEE (reference sequence). Trimming cost V 3 bases and J 5 bases; bases outside gene matches: 8. CDR3 DNA sequence: TGTGCCAGCAGCTCTCCCGGGACTAGCGAACACGAGCAGTACTTC. It translates to CASSSPGTSEHEQYF.

This chain connects TRBV6-5 to TRBJ2-1; TRBD1 or TRBD2 may be the D gene (5 bases each). CDR1 and CDR2 from the germline V gene are MNHEY and SVGAGI. CDR3 length equals 16 residues. Deletions cut 2 bases from V and 1 base from J, with 12 bases between. CDR3 DNA: TGTGCCAGCAGTTACATTTTAGGGGAGTCCTACAATGAGCAGTTCTTC. This codes for CASSYILGESYNEQFF.

This rearrangement joins TRBV4-1 to TRBJ2-1; D gene unclear. Germline values: CDR1 MGHRA, CDR2 YSYEKL. This CDR3 comprises 14 residues. Trimming removed 4 bases at V and 8 bases at J, with 15 bases between. This CDR3 is CASSRVEVPHEQFF. In DNA form, the CDR3 reads TGCGCCAGCAGCCGAGTAGAGGTCCCACATGAGCAGTTCTTC.

The chain links TRBV19 to TRBJ1-2; the D is unclear. This CDR3 region has 15 residues. V was clipped by 2 bases and J by 1 base, with 11 bases between them. Germline-derived CDR1 and CDR2 are LNHDA and SQIVND (reference sequence). The DNA of the CDR3 is TGTGCCAGTAGTATATGGTCCGGCATTAACTATGGCTACACCTTC. As protein: CASSIWSGINYGYTF.

This clone was detected many times. This chain links TRBV7-9 with TRBJ1-3; TRBD1 agrees at 7 bases. Losses at the gene ends were 2 bases for V and 0 bases for J; bases not matched to a gene: 13. The CDR3 is made up of 19 amino acids. The germline gives CDR1 SEHNR, CDR2 FQNEAQ (reference sequence). The CDR3 nucleotides read TGTGCCAGCAGCTTACCGGGACAGCTACCAGGGCTCTCTGGAAACACCATATATTTT. This codes for CASSLPGQLPGLSGNTIYF.

The V and J genes are TRBV4-3 and TRBJ1-1; D gene ambiguous. V lost 3 bases and J 0 bases, leaving 5 bases between the germline ends. Per the germline V gene, CDR1 is LGHNA and CDR2 is YSLEER. CDR3 length equals 13 residues. CDR3 sequence (DNA): TGCGCCAGCAGCCACCTGATGAACACTGAAGCTTTCTTT. Protein sequence: CASSHLMNTEAFF.

This clone was observed a single time. The genes are TRBV5-1 and TRBJ2-1; D unresolved. Trimming took 0 bases from V and 5 from J, leaving 9 bases between them. The germline V gene encodes CDR1 SGHRS and CDR2 YFSETQ. The CDR3 has 14 residues. CDR3: CASSLAAGDNEQFF. CDR3 DNA sequence: TGCGCCAGCAGCTTGGCGGCAGGAGACAATGAGCAGTTCTTC.

The genes are TRBV9 and TRBJ2-3; the D gene could be TRBD1 or TRBD2 (5 bases each). Trimming stripped 6 bases from V and 4 bases from J, with 12 bases between. The CDR3 is 13 residues long. Germline values: CDR1 SGDLS, CDR2 YYNGEE. As DNA, the CDR3 is TGTGCCAGCAACCCTGGGGGAGCAGATACGCAGTATTTT. Encoded protein: CASNPGGADTQYF.

The rearrangement uses TRBV28 and TRBJ2-2; possibly TRBD2 for D (6 bases). The CDR3 is 21 residues long. Per germline, CDR1 MDHEN and CDR2 SYDVKM. Trimming took off 3 bases at V and 2 bases at J, with 28 bases between the two ends. DNA of the CDR3: TGTGCCAGCAGTTTTGGAGACCCCTTTTATGGCGGGGCCATAAACACCGGGGAGCTGTTTTTT. Protein: CASSFGDPFYGGAINTGELFF.

This chain joins TRBV4-2 and TRBJ1-2, with 7 positions matching TRBD1. V was clipped by 1 base and J by 3 bases; unmatched bases: 2. CDR1 LGHNA and CDR2 YNFKEQ come from the germline V gene. CDR3 length equals 14 residues. The CDR3 bases are TGTGCCAGCAGCCAAGCCGACAGGGACTATGGCTACACCTTC. Its protein product is CASSQADRDYGYTF.

The chain carries TRBV13 and TRBJ2-2, with 11 bases lining up with TRBD2. The CDR3 covers 18 residues. Germline V gene data show CDR1 as PRHDT and CDR2 as FYEKMQ (reference sequence). Losses at the gene ends were 2 bases for V and 3 bases for J; bases not matched to a gene: 8. CDR3 amino acids: CASSLRRLAGRYTGELFF. The CDR3 bases are TGTGCCAGCAGCTTAAGAAGACTAGCGGGGCGCTACACCGGGGAGCTGTTTTTT.

The chain carries TRBV18 and TRBJ2-7; D remains unclear. V was clipped by 0 bases and J by 5 bases, with 14 bases between them. The CDR3 loop spans 15 amino acids. Germline loops: CDR1 KGHSH, CDR2 LQKENI. The CDR3 DNA reads TGTGCCAGCTCACCACCAGCCCAAGCCCGGGACGAGCAGTACTTC. Translation: CASSPPAQARDEQYF.

This chain uses TRBV10-3 with TRBJ2-1; D may be TRBD1 (5 bases). The CDR3 covers 12 residues. From germline, CDR1 is ENHRY and CDR2 SYGVKD. The ends were cut back, 3 bases at V and 8 bases at J, with 8 bases in the middle. The CDR3 DNA sequence: TGTGCCATCAGTGAAAGGGGCGATGAGCAGTTCTTC. Translated: CAISERGDEQFF.

This chain uses TRBV5-6 with TRBJ2-5; TRBD1 aligns across 11 bases. Germline lookup yields CDR1 SGHDT and CDR2 YYEEEE. Losses at the gene ends were 0 bases for V and 5 bases for J; bases not matched to a gene: 9. The CDR3 is 17 amino acids. The chain's CDR3 is CASSLARTGGYQETQYF. As DNA, the CDR3 is TGTGCCAGCAGCTTGGCCAGGACAGGGGGCTATCAGGAGACCCAGTACTTC. The full variable domain, its missing parts supplied by reference TRBV5-6 and TRBJ2-5, is DAGVTQSPTHLIKTRGQQVTLRCSPKSGHDTVSWYQQALGQGPQFIFQYYEEEERQRGNFPDRFSGHQFPNYSSELNVNALLLGDSALYLCASSLARTGGYQETQYFGPGTRLLVL.

The chain uses TRBV13 and TRBJ1-3, with D maybe TRBD1 (5 bases). Germline lookup yields CDR1 PRHDT and CDR2 FYEKMQ (reference sequence). This CDR3 comprises 14 residues. V lost 5 bases and J 3 bases, leaving 11 bases between the germline ends. CDR3 in amino acids: CASSPGGDGNTIYF. The DNA of the CDR3 is TGTGCCAGCAGCCCGGGGGGAGATGGAAACACCATATATTTT.

This chain links TRBV7-2 with TRBJ1-6; D uncertain. Per germline, CDR1 SGHTA and CDR2 FQGNSA. The CDR3 sequence is 16 residues long. V lost 5 bases to trimming and J lost 0 bases, with 11 bases between them. The CDR3 DNA follows: TGTGCCAGCAGCCCCTACCCCAGCTCCTATAATTCACCCCTCCACTTT. Translating gives CASSPYPSSYNSPLHF.

This clone was detected once. The J gene is TRBJ2-4, the V gene TRBV10-3; unclear D gene. Germline CDR1 ENHRY, CDR2 SYGVKD. Between the trimmed V and J ends, which lost 10 bases and 8 bases, there was a span of 18 bases. The CDR3 totals 13 residues. The CDR3 DNA follows: TGTGCCACTCTTGGCACCCTCGGAGACATTCAGTACTTC. This translates into CATLGTLGDIQYF.

The chain combines TRBV14 with TRBJ2-5, with D possibly being TRBD1 (7 bases). Trimming took 0 bases from V and 4 from J, leaving 18 bases between them. This CDR3 has 17 amino acids. CDR1 and CDR2 (germline): SGHDN, FVKESK. The CDR3 here is CASSQESAGGYGETQYF. CDR3 nucleotide sequence: TGTGCCAGCAGCCAAGAGTCGGCAGGGGGGTATGGAGAGACCCAGTACTTC.

The rearrangement joins TRBV6-6 to TRBJ1-4, with D possibly being TRBD1 (5 bases). The germline gives CDR1 MNHNY, CDR2 SVGAGI (reference sequence). This CDR3 is 14 amino acids long. Trimming cost V 3 bases and J 8 bases, with 13 bases left between them. CDR3 amino acids: CASSYWQGQEKLFF. The CDR3 nucleotides read TGTGCCAGCAGTTATTGGCAGGGTCAGGAAAAACTGTTTTTT.